This T cell receptor beta chain was observed in a study of T cells in Graves' hyperthyroidism and ophthalmopathy. Notes on the study in general: Model-based prediction identified ophthalmopathy a median approximately 6.2 months prior to its onset. Researchers report that a 13 V-J model separated ophthalmopathy from stable hyperthyroidism.

Researchers amplified the TCR beta CDR3 regions from RNA transcripts. The HTBI primer set was used in a first-round RT-PCR of the TCR CDR3. Via MiXCR, TCRdb re-called the multiplex PCR reads, giving one row per CDR3 protein. The table records hundreds of thousands of distinct CDR3 sequences, 14% of them present only once. This clonotype was counted a few times. Its antigen is not identified. Germline CDR1 is SGHVS and CDR2 is FNYEAQ. The CDR3 extends over 16 amino acids. V lost 4 bases and J lost 9; bases outside the gene matches: 7. The sample consisted of blood. The sequence came from a young woman with Graves' hyperthyroidism. The rearrangement links TRBV7-6 to TRBJ2-1; TRBD2 aligns across 15 bases. CDR3 protein: CASSSNGLAGGTEQFF. For the CDR3, the DNA is TGTGCCAGCAGCTCCAACGGACTAGCGGGAGGGACTGAGCAGTTCTTC.